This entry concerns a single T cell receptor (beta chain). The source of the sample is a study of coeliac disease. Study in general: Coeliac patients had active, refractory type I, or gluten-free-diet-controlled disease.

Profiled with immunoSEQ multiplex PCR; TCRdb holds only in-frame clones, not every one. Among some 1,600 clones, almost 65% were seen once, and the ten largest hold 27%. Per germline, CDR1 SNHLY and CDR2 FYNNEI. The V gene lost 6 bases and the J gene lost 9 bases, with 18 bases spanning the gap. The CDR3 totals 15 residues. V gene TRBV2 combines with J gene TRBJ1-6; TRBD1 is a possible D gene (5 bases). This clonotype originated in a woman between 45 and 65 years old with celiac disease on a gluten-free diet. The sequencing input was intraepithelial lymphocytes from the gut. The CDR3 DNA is TGTGCCAGCAGGGACGACGGGGGATTTATTTCACCCCTCCACTTT. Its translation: CASRDDGGFISPLHF.